One sample yielded the 8 T cell receptor beta chains listed below, sequenced in a study of shared clonotypes between healthy human individuals. The naive CD8 population came from CD45RO-negative cells selected for CCR7, without terminally differentiated effector memory CD45RA+ cells. Clones were read by immunoSEQ multiplex PCR, and TCRdb kept only the in-frame ones, dropping some. The sample shows millions of clones, roughly 94% of them seen only once. Sequencing was done on a sample of naive CD8+ T cells sorted from blood. The receptors derive from a man between 18 and 35 years old in good health.

This rearrangement joins TRBV6-5 to TRBJ2-2; 10 positions match TRBD1. CDR3 length: 16 residues. Germline CDR1 reads MNHEY; CDR2 reads SVGAGI. The ends lost 4 bases at V and 8 bases at J; junction bases unmatched: 10. CDR3 loop: CASSFLTGTGVGELFF. The DNA of the CDR3 is TGTGCCAGCAGTTTCCTAACCGGGACAGGGGTTGGGGAGCTGTTTTTT.

A note on this clone: This specimen includes other DNA sequences encoding the same CDR3. This rearrangement joins TRBV27 to TRBJ2-7; D gene unclear. With 5 bases removed from V and 1 base from J, the gap between germline ends came to 3 bases. This CDR3 comprises 11 residues. CDR1 and CDR2 from the germline V gene are MNHEY and SMNVEV (reference sequence). Here the CDR3 reads CASSPSYEQYF. CDR3 sequence (DNA): TGTGCCAGCAGTCCGTCCTACGAGCAGTACTTC.

As concerns this clone: Different DNA sequences within this sample yield the same CDR3. The chain carries TRBV27 and TRBJ1-1; TRBD1 is a possible D gene (6 bases). Germline CDR1 and CDR2: MNHEY and SMNVEV (reference sequence). The ends were cut back, 4 bases at V and 5 bases at J, with 11 bases in the middle. The CDR3 spans 13 residues. CDR3 nucleotide sequence: TGTGCCAGCAGTTCCACAGGGTGGACTGAAGCTTTCTTT. Translated: CASSSTGWTEAFF.

Notes on this clone: Other DNA sequences in the sample encode the same CDR3. This chain uses TRBV6-6 with TRBJ2-7; 7 positions agree with TRBD1. The CDR3 consists of 14 residues. The germline V gene encodes CDR1 MNHNY and CDR2 SVGAGI (reference sequence). The J segment lost 3 bases and the V segment lost 0 bases, leaving 2 bases of the junction unmatched. The CDR3 DNA follows: TGTGCCAGCAGTTACTCGGGGACAGTCTACGAGCAGTACTTC. Residues: CASSYSGTVYEQYF.

The chain recombines TRBV28 with TRBJ1-4; tentative D call: TRBD1 (6 bases). The V end was cut by 2 bases, the J end by 3 bases, with 10 bases between. CDR1 and CDR2 (germline): MDHEN, SYDVKM. The CDR3 consists of 15 residues. The CDR3 here is CASSLIDRPNEKLFF. DNA for the CDR3: TGTGCCAGCAGTTTAATTGACAGGCCTAATGAAAAACTGTTTTTT.

The gene calls are TRBV7-9 and TRBJ1-1; D is perhaps TRBD1 (5 bases). CDR1 SEHNR and CDR2 FQNEAQ come from the germline V gene (reference sequence). This CDR3 is built from 13 residues. The V gene lost 6 bases and the J gene lost 6 bases, with 14 bases spanning the gap. The CDR3 here is CASRGGFHPEAFF. The CDR3 DNA sequence: TGTGCCAGCAGGGGGGGTTTTCATCCTGAAGCTTTCTTT.

The gene calls are TRBV6-5 and TRBJ2-7, with TRBD1 as a possible D gene (6 bases). The CDR3 totals 15 residues. Germline CDR1 and CDR2: MNHEY and SVGAGI. V was trimmed by 4 bases and J by 2 bases, leaving 15 bases between them. The CDR3 here is CASSFTRQAAYEQYF. The CDR3 coding sequence is TGTGCCAGCAGTTTCACCCGACAGGCCGCCTACGAGCAGTACTTC.

The genes are TRBV4-1 and TRBJ2-1, with TRBD1 matching over 9 bases. V was clipped by 3 bases and J by 7 bases; unmatched bases: 7. The germline V gene has CDR1 MGHRA and CDR2 YSYEKL. The CDR3 sequence is 15 residues long. CDR3 amino acids: CASSQPGTGWNEQFF. CDR3 coding DNA: TGCGCCAGCAGCCAGCCCGGGACAGGGTGGAATGAGCAGTTCTTC.